This is a list of T cell receptor beta chains from one sample in a study of vaccination and CD4 T cells after COVID-19. Each CDR3 protein gets one entry after TCRdb re-called the PCR reads with MiXCR. There are about 18,000 distinct CDR3 sequences in the sample; roughly 45% occur only once, and roughly 6.3% lies in the top ten. No cognate antigen is known for these TCRs. The sequenced material came from CD4+ T cells from blood, cultured in vitro. Receptors originate from a human donor who had recovered from COVID-19. The CDR3 runs from the conserved cysteine through the conserved F or W. A D gene is named only where the DNA matches it firmly. The size field is filled for only some rows; it gives once, few, many or a size class.

few 15 TRBJ2-5 TRBV21-1 - CASSKLHRDGETQYF TGTGCCAGCAGCAAATTACACAGGGACGGAGAGACCCAGTACTTC
few 16 TRBJ2-1 TRBV25-1 - CASSEVRALGSNEQFF TGTGCCAGCAGTGAAGTACGGGCCCTAGGTAGCAATGAGCAGTTCTTC
- 16 TRBJ2-1 TRBV7-3 - CASSFFVLSSYNEQFF TGTGCCAGCAGCTTCTTCGTACTTAGCTCCTACAATGAGCAGTTCTTC
few 14 TRBJ2-2 TRBV20-1 - CSAIGGGTTGELFF TGCAGTGCTATAGGGGGAGGGACCACCGGGGAGCTGTTTTTT
few 15 TRBJ2-2 TRBV15 - CATSTGTMSTGELFF TGTGCCACCAGCACGGGGACCATGAGCACCGGGGAGCTGTTTTTT
- 14 TRBJ1-1 TRBV6-1 TRBD1 CASRDRGGNTEAFF TGTGCGTCCCGGGACAGGGGCGGGAACACTGAAGCTTTCTTT
- 15 TRBJ1-3 TRBV20-1 - CSAVPGAGRRNTIYF TGCAGTGCTGTACCGGGAGCCGGGCGGAGAAACACCATATATTTT
- 12 TRBJ2-7 TRBV12-3/TRBV12-4 - CASSYRPVEQYF TGTGCCAGCAGCTACAGGCCCGTGGAGCAGTACTTC
- 17 TRBJ2-3 TRBV20-1 TRBD2 CSAKTSGTGFGADTQYF TGCAGTGCAAAGACTAGCGGGACGGGATTTGGTGCAGATACGCAGTATTTT
- 15 TRBJ1-4 TRBV19 - CASNLRAAGEEKLFF TGTGCCAGTAATCTTCGGGCGGCGGGAGAGGAAAAACTGTTTTTT
large 17 TRBJ2-2 TRBV11-2 TRBD2 CASRPVGGREYTGELFF TGTGCCAGCAGGCCAGTCGGGGGGAGGGAGTATACCGGGGAGCTGTTTTTT
- 16 TRBJ2-3 TRBV7-2 - CASSLASGMVTDTQYF TGTGCCAGCAGCTTAGCTTCAGGAATGGTTACAGATACGCAGTATTTT
- 13 TRBJ1-2 TRBV20-1 - CSARVGAGYGYTF TGCAGTGCTAGAGTGGGGGCGGGCTATGGCTACACCTTC
- 15 TRBJ2-2 TRBV7-2 - CASSLGGGRGGELFF TGTGCCAGCAGCTTAGGAGGAGGGCGGGGCGGGGAGCTGTTTTTT
- 14 TRBJ2-7 TRBV2 - CASSVRGRSYEQYF TGTGCCAGCAGTGTCAGGGGAAGATCCTACGAGCAGTACTTC
- 15 TRBJ2-1 TRBV20-1 TRBD1 CSASTRGQGEDEQFF TGCAGTGCCTCAACAAGGGGACAGGGCGAGGATGAGCAGTTCTTC
few 13 TRBJ1-5 TRBV5-1 - CASTAGDDQPQHF TGCGCCAGCACTGCGGGGGACGATCAGCCCCAGCATTTT
- 16 TRBJ2-1 TRBV7-2 TRBD2 CASSSRGAGGDNEQFF TGTGCCAGCAGCTCCAGGGGAGCGGGAGGCGACAATGAGCAGTTCTTC
- 15 TRBJ1-1 TRBV6-1 - CASSLSRAFNTEAFF TGTGCCAGCTCCCTAAGTAGGGCTTTTAACACTGAAGCTTTCTTT
few 16 TRBJ2-3 TRBV28 - CASSLGGAGGTDTQYF TGTGCCAGCAGTTTGGGGGGGGCAGGAGGCACAGATACGCAGTATTTT
- 15 TRBJ1-2 TRBV11-3 - CASRLFWDLDYGYTF TGTGCCAGCAGACTATTCTGGGACCTGGACTATGGCTACACCTTC
- 15 TRBJ2-3 TRBV11-2 TRBD1 CASGRQGMSTDTQYF TGTGCCAGCGGCCGACAGGGGATGAGCACAGATACGCAGTATTTT
few 11 TRBJ2-5 TRBV7-9 - CAVLVGETQYF TGTGCCGTCCTAGTGGGAGAGACCCAGTACTTC
- 15 TRBJ2-1 TRBV6-1 - CASSEYGVQGNEQFF TGTGCCAGCAGTGAATACGGGGTGCAAGGGAATGAGCAGTTCTTC
- 14 TRBJ2-3 TRBV7-9 - CASSLSVSTDTQYF TGTGCCAGCAGCTTATCAGTAAGCACAGATACGCAGTATTTT
- 15 TRBJ2-1 TRBV7-2 TRBD2 CASSLRLAGGNEQFF TGTGCCAGCAGCTTAAGACTAGCGGGAGGTAATGAGCAGTTCTTC
- 12 TRBJ2-5 TRBV20-1 - CSAGTAQETQYF TGCAGTGCTGGTACCGCCCAAGAGACCCAGTACTTC
few 14 TRBJ2-2 TRBV6-1 - CASREGSGTGELFF TGTGCCAGCAGGGAAGGTTCGGGCACCGGGGAGCTGTTTTTT
few 13 TRBJ1-5 TRBV9 - CASSVRVDQPQHF TGTGCCAGCAGCGTAAGGGTGGATCAGCCCCAGCATTTT
- 16 TRBJ2-5 TRBV7-8 TRBD1 CASSLATGTGVQTQYF TGTGCCAGCAGCTTAGCCACCGGGACAGGGGTTCAGACCCAGTACTTC
- 13 TRBJ1-2 TRBV29-1 TRBD1 CSAKDRVSKGYTF TGCAGCGCAAAGGACAGGGTTTCTAAGGGCTACACCTTC
- 13 TRBJ1-5 TRBV6-5 - CASRYSTNQPQHF TGTGCCAGCAGGTACAGCACCAATCAGCCCCAGCATTTT